The sequence of this T cell receptor (beta chain) was determined in a study of T cell repertoires in cytomegalovirus infection. Broader study findings: Across the ex vivo response, the dominant clonotypes were HLA-C-restricted CMV-specific TCR beta clonotypes.

At least ten counts were recorded for this clonotype. No antigen is known for it. TCRdb re-derived calls from the reads in MiXCR, one entry per CDR3 protein. The data hold 200,000 to 250,000 distinct CDR3 sequences, with under 25% observed a single time. This CDR3 spans 15 amino acids. V shed 0 bases and J shed 2 bases, with 10 bases lying between them. Germline V gene lookup returns CDR1 KGHSY and CDR2 FQNENV. The clonotype was recovered from a human donor in good health (CMV status not recorded). Some clones in this sample may be carry-over from other donors' samples. The V gene is TRBV16, the J gene TRBJ1-1; D not certain. Material: CD8+ T cells from PBMCs. The CDR3 region has the DNA TGTGCCAGCAGCCAATCCAGTGGCAGCAACACTGAAGCTTTCTTT. Translation: CASSQSSGSNTEAFF.